Below are 22 T cell receptor beta chains sequenced from a single sample in a study of blood T cell repertoires in COVID-19. Measured with immunoSEQ multiplex PCR; TCRdb has only the in-frame clones, and not every one. The table shows around 100,000 clones, with around 89% occurring only once. The sample taken for sequencing was peripheral blood. The source of these receptors is a woman of 80 years or more with acute or convalescent COVID-19.

The rearrangement links TRBV27 to TRBJ2-3, with D unresolved. This CDR3 is 14 amino acids long. V was pared by 2 bases and J by 1 base, with 7 bases between. CDR1 and CDR2 (germline): MNHEY, SMNVEV (reference sequence). In DNA, the CDR3 is TGTGCCAGCAGTTTAATATCCCGCACAGATACGCAGTATTTT. This sequence encodes CASSLISRTDTQYF.

The chain couples TRBV12-3 or TRBV12-4 to TRBJ2-2; D gene unclear. Trimming removed 2 bases at V and 5 bases at J, with 6 bases between. This CDR3 spans 13 amino acids. CDR3 amino acids: CASSLSTTGELFF. Here the CDR3 DNA reads TGTGCCAGCAGTTTATCTACGACCGGGGAGCTGTTTTTT.

This chain links TRBV19 with TRBJ1-2; 7 nucleotides agree with TRBD1. The CDR3 contains 13 residues. The V segment lost 4 bases and the J segment 7 bases; nucleotides outside the gene matches: 6. From germline, CDR1 is LNHDA and CDR2 SQIVND (reference sequence). The CDR3 region has the DNA TGTGCCAGTAGTACCCGACAGGGTGGTGGCTACACCTTC. This translates into CASSTRQGGGYTF.

This sequence joins TRBV27 and TRBJ1-2; tentative D call: TRBD1 (5 bases). CDR3 length: 18 amino acids. Germline V lookup: CDR1 MNHEY, CDR2 SMNVEV (reference sequence). Trimming shortened V by 6 bases and J by 1 base, and 24 bases separated the two germline ends. CDR3 sequence reads: CASRKDGGYPSHNYGYTF. CDR3 bases: TGTGCCAGCAGAAAGGACGGGGGGTATCCCTCTCATAACTATGGCTACACCTTC.

There are a few counts of this clone. The chain joins TRBV11-2 to TRBJ1-6, with D perhaps matching TRBD1 (6 bases). The germline V gene encodes CDR1 SGHAT and CDR2 FQNNGV. V dropped 5 bases and J dropped 10 bases, with 18 bases sitting between them. CDR3 length: 15 residues. CDR3 amino acids: CASSPWTAAESPLHF. In nucleotides, the CDR3 is TGTGCCAGCAGCCCGTGGACAGCGGCCGAATCACCCCTCCACTTT.

The V gene is TRBV4-1, the J gene TRBJ1-5; 7 positions agree with TRBD1. The V segment lost 5 bases and the J segment 2 bases; nucleotides outside the gene matches: 6. Germline V gene lookup returns CDR1 MGHRA and CDR2 YSYEKL. The CDR3 is 15 residues long. The CDR3 protein is CASSSPDRGNQPQHF. The CDR3 DNA reads as TGCGCCAGCAGCTCCCCCGACAGGGGCAATCAGCCCCAGCATTTT.

V is TRBV18 and J is TRBJ1-3; D may be TRBD1 (5 bases). Germline CDR1 reads KGHSH; CDR2 reads LQKENI. V lost 3 bases to trimming and J lost 2 bases, with 11 bases between them. CDR3 size: 15 residues. The DNA for the CDR3 is TGTGCCAGCTCACCTGGGGCAGGAACTGGAAACACCATATATTTT. It encodes CASSPGAGTGNTIYF.

Concerning this clone itself: Other DNA sequences of this sample code for an identical CDR3. V usage is TRBV19 and J usage is TRBJ1-6; possible D gene TRBD1, 6 bases. Germline V gene sequence: CDR1 LNHDA, CDR2 SQIVND (reference sequence). The CDR3 loop spans 13 amino acids. The V and J ends lost 4 bases and 7 bases respectively, with 8 bases between them. The CDR3 nucleotides are TGTGCCAGTAGTACAACAGGGAATTCACCCCTCCACTTT. It translates to CASSTTGNSPLHF.

The chain is built from TRBV28 and TRBJ1-2; TRBD1 agrees at 10 bases. With 4 bases clipped from V and 4 bases from J, the junction kept 9 bases outside the gene matches. From germline, CDR1 is MDHEN and CDR2 SYDVKM. This CDR3 comprises 16 residues. CDR3 loop: CASSSHMTGGLYGYTF. The CDR3 nucleotides are TGTGCCAGCAGTTCCCACATGACAGGGGGCCTCTATGGCTACACCTTC.

In its sample, this clone was seen a few times. V usage is TRBV6-5 and J usage is TRBJ1-2, with TRBD1 matching over 9 bases. Trimming removed 6 bases from V and 6 bases from J; junction bases left unmatched: 5. Looked up from germline, CDR1 is MNHEY and CDR2 is SVGAGI. The CDR3 totals 13 residues. CDR3 DNA sequence: TGTGCCAGCAGCAAAACAGGGGGCAATGGCTACACCTTC. Its translation is CASSKTGGNGYTF.

This clone has a single count. In nucleotides, the CDR3 is TGTGCCAGCACCCCCAGGACAGGGTTCCAATACAATGAGCAGTTCTTC. Translation gives CASTPRTGFQYNEQFF. The chain joins TRBV27 to TRBJ2-1; 8 bases map to TRBD1. J was trimmed by 4 bases and V by 7 bases; bases with no gene match: 12. CDR3 length: 16 residues. Per the germline V gene, CDR1 is MNHEY and CDR2 is SMNVEV (reference sequence).

V usage is TRBV11-2 and J usage is TRBJ1-2; 7 bases align to TRBD1. CDR1 and CDR2 from the germline V gene are SGHAT and FQNNGV. The CDR3 contains 16 residues. V gave up 5 bases and J gave up 7 bases; unmatched junction bases: 16. The chain's CDR3 is CASSTDGQVSSSGYTF. Written as DNA, the CDR3 is TGTGCCAGCAGCACCGATGGACAGGTATCCTCCTCTGGCTACACCTTC.

This chain links TRBV5-1 with TRBJ1-1, with 8 bases aligning to TRBD1. The CDR3 has 17 amino acids. V shed 8 bases, J shed 4 bases, and the junction held 19 bases outside the gene matches. Germline values: CDR1 SGHRS, CDR2 YFSETQ. CDR3 protein: CARTSPGGPNRTTEAFF. The CDR3 nucleotides are TGCGCCAGAACCTCTCCAGGGGGCCCTAATCGAACCACTGAAGCTTTCTTT.

The chain joins TRBV5-4 to TRBJ2-1, with D maybe TRBD2 (5 bases). Germline loops: CDR1 SGHNT, CDR2 YYREEE (reference sequence). V was clipped by 3 bases and J by 1 base, with 11 bases between them. This CDR3 spans 15 amino acids. The CDR3 DNA sequence: TGTGCCAGCAGCTCGGAGGCAGTTTCCTACAATGAGCAGTTCTTC. This sequence encodes CASSSEAVSYNEQFF.

The chain joins TRBV7-9 to TRBJ1-6; a weak D match, TRBD1 (5 bases). There are 14 residues in the CDR3. V lost 5 bases, J lost 8 bases, and 13 bases lay in between. Germline V gene lookup returns CDR1 SEHNR and CDR2 FQNEAQ (reference sequence). The CDR3 DNA follows: TGTGCCAGCAGCCGCGGGAGGGGTGATTCACCCCTCCACTTT. Its translation: CASSRGRGDSPLHF. Full variable domain (outside the CDR3, taken from reference TRBV7-9 and TRBJ1-6): DTGVSQNPRHKITKRGQNVTFRCDPISEHNRLYWYRQTLGQGPEFLTYFQNEAQLEKSRLLSDRFSAERPKGSFSTLEIQRTEQGDSAMYLCASSRGRGDSPLHFGNGTRLTVT.

V gene TRBV28 combines with J gene TRBJ1-6; weak D call: TRBD1 (6 bases). Trimming pared 5 bases from V and 7 bases from J, leaving 12 bases between. The germline V gene has CDR1 MDHEN and CDR2 SYDVKM. CDR3 size: 14 residues. In DNA form, the CDR3 reads TGTGCCAGCAGTCAACTCAGGGGAAATTCACCCCTCCACTTT. This codes for CASSQLRGNSPLHF.

This chain connects TRBV19 to TRBJ2-7; 8 positions match TRBD2. This CDR3 is built from 14 residues. V gave up 1 base and J gave up 5 bases; unmatched junction bases: 4. Germline CDR1 is LNHDA and CDR2 is SQIVND (reference sequence). The CDR3 loop reads CASSIGRGLDEQYF. The CDR3 nucleotides are TGTGCCAGTAGTATAGGTAGGGGACTAGACGAGCAGTACTTC.

The chain links TRBV9 to TRBJ2-5; a weak D match, TRBD1 (6 bases). Germline V gene data show CDR1 as SGDLS and CDR2 as YYNGEE. The V and J ends lost 3 bases and 1 base respectively, with 10 bases between them. The CDR3 is 14 amino acids. CDR3 protein: CASSATGSQETQYF. CDR3 sequence (DNA): TGTGCCAGCAGCGCCACAGGGAGCCAAGAGACCCAGTACTTC.

This chain joins TRBV28 and TRBJ1-6; D is unresolved. This CDR3 region has 14 residues. Germline-derived CDR1 and CDR2 are MDHEN and SYDVKM. The ends were cut back, 3 bases at V and 5 bases at J, with 8 bases in the middle. In DNA, the CDR3 is TGTGCCAGCAGTTTCCCGACAAATAATTCACCCCTCCACTTT. This encodes CASSFPTNNSPLHF.

The chain recombines TRBV18 with TRBJ1-2, with a tentative D call TRBD1 (6 bases). Germline CDR1 KGHSH, CDR2 LQKENI. Trimming shortened V by 4 bases and J by 1 base, and 16 bases separated the two germline ends. This CDR3 spans 16 amino acids. CDR3: CASSQQGTLRNYGYTF. The CDR3 nucleotides are TGTGCCAGCTCACAACAGGGCACCCTGCGTAACTATGGCTACACCTTC.

V and J are TRBV11-2 and TRBJ1-2; TRBD1 matches 8 bases. Unmatched junction bases numbered 8, after V lost 1 base and J lost 4 bases. Germline-derived CDR1 and CDR2 are SGHAT and FQNNGV. There are 16 residues in the CDR3. The CDR3 reads CASSLGGQGAVYGYTF. The CDR3 nucleotides are TGTGCCAGCAGCTTAGGGGGGCAGGGGGCGGTCTATGGCTACACCTTC.

This clone has more than one count but fewer than ten. V gene TRBV5-1 combines with J gene TRBJ2-3; 9 positions agree with TRBD2. This CDR3 spans 18 amino acids. CDR1 SGHRS and CDR2 YFSETQ come from the germline V gene. J gave up 2 bases and V 6 bases, and 16 bases lay outside the gene matches. The CDR3 bases are TGCGCCAGCACCCACAGGGTGGCTAGCGGGGAATTCACAGATACGCAGTATTTT. The encoded protein is CASTHRVASGEFTDTQYF.